One and the same sample provided the 28 T cell receptor beta chains below, sequenced in a study of T cells after yellow fever vaccination. Each CDR3 protein gets one entry after TCRdb re-called the 5' RACE reads with MiXCR. The sample holds around 120,000 distinct CDR3 sequences, 13% to 15% seen once. The sample was CD8+ T cells sorted from PBMCs, taken 5 days after the yellow fever booster vaccination. These receptors were taken from a young man who received the YFV17D yellow fever vaccine.

This clonotype was seen more than once but under ten times. The chain joins TRBV9 to TRBJ1-3; 7 bases are a match to TRBD1. Germline assignment: CDR1 SGDLS and CDR2 YYNGEE. V shed 3 bases, J shed 4 bases, and the junction held 10 bases outside the gene matches. The CDR3 length is 16 residues. CDR3 sequence: CASSARTGEGGNTIYF. In DNA, the CDR3 is TGTGCCAGCAGCGCCAGGACAGGAGAGGGAGGAAACACCATATATTTT.

The rearrangement joins TRBV19 to TRBJ2-1, with D possibly being TRBD1 or TRBD2 (5 bases each). CDR1 is LNHDA, CDR2 SQIVND, per germline (reference sequence). V was pared by 1 base and J by 0 bases, with 13 bases between. The length of the CDR3 is 17 residues. For the CDR3, the DNA is TGTGCCAGTAGTATAGCCTCAGGGAGCGACTCCTACAATGAGCAGTTCTTC. Translated: CASSIASGSDSYNEQFF.

V usage is TRBV9 and J usage is TRBJ2-5; D is perhaps TRBD1 or TRBD2 (5 bases each). The germline V gene has CDR1 SGDLS and CDR2 YYNGEE. V lost 3 bases to trimming and J lost 5 bases, with 17 bases between them. The CDR3 has 15 amino acids. The CDR3 DNA reads as TGTGCCAGCAGCGACGGACACAACTCGGGGGAGACCCAGTACTTC. Translated, it gives CASSDGHNSGETQYF.

This clonotype was detected a few times. The V gene is TRBV5-6, the J gene TRBJ2-2, with D uncertain. Germline assignment: CDR1 SGHDT and CDR2 YYEEEE. V was trimmed by 2 bases and J by 0 bases, leaving 11 bases between them. This CDR3 contains 16 residues. CDR3 in amino acids: CASSFWFESNTGELFF. CDR3 in DNA: TGTGCCAGCAGCTTCTGGTTCGAATCGAACACCGGGGAGCTGTTTTTT.

V usage is TRBV7-9 and J usage is TRBJ2-5, with 10 positions matching TRBD1. This CDR3 spans 17 amino acids. Germline values: CDR1 SEHNR, CDR2 FQNEAQ (reference sequence). Unmatched junction bases numbered 12, after V lost 4 bases and J lost 4 bases. DNA of the CDR3: TGTGCCAGCAGCTACCGGGACAGGGGTGGATGGTTAGAGACCCAGTACTTC. Translation: CASSYRDRGGWLETQYF.

Only a few counts were recorded for this clonotype. V gene TRBV7-6 combines with J gene TRBJ2-3; D perhaps matches TRBD2 (7 bases). V was clipped by 1 base and J by 4 bases, with 9 bases between them. The CDR3 loop spans 14 amino acids. Germline lookup yields CDR1 SGHVS and CDR2 FNYEAQ. CDR3 sequence: CASSLGGGPDTQYF. Here the CDR3 DNA reads TGTGCCAGCAGCTTAGGCGGGGGCCCAGATACGCAGTATTTT.

This clonotype was found a few times. CDR3 loop: CASSLKPSLTDTQYF. DNA for the CDR3: TGTGCCAGCAGCTTAAAACCGAGTCTCACAGATACGCAGTATTTT. The chain couples TRBV7-9 to TRBJ2-3; no clear D gene. V lost 2 bases and J 2 bases, leaving 11 bases between the germline ends. The CDR3 has 15 amino acids. The germline V gene has CDR1 SEHNR and CDR2 FQNEAQ (reference sequence).

This clonotype was counted a few times. The chain employs TRBV2 and TRBJ2-1; D uncertain. Looked up from germline, CDR1 is SNHLY and CDR2 is FYNNEI. CDR3 size: 13 residues. The V end was cut by 8 bases, the J end by 6 bases, with 14 bases between. The DNA for the CDR3 is TGTGCCAGCTTGTCCGAAGTAGTCAATGAGCAGTTCTTC. Protein: CASLSEVVNEQFF.

In its sample, this clonotype was seen a few times. The chain recombines TRBV10-3 with TRBJ2-1, with D possibly TRBD1 on 6 matching bases. CDR3 length equals 15 residues. From germline, CDR1 is ENHRY and CDR2 SYGVKD. The germline V and J ends were trimmed by 1 base and 5 bases, with 12 bases remaining between them. The CDR3 region is CAISELTDRDNEQFF. CDR3 nucleotide sequence: TGTGCCATCAGTGAGTTGACGGACAGAGACAATGAGCAGTTCTTC.

This clonotype rates as medium-sized (0.01 to 0.1%). The chain joins TRBV7-8 to TRBJ1-4; D is uncertain. The CDR3 is made up of 11 amino acids. Germline V CDR1 and CDR2: SGHVS, FQNEAQ. V was pared by 3 bases and J by 8 bases, with 4 bases between. The CDR3 region is CASSFGEKLFF. The CDR3 nucleotides read TGTGCCAGCAGCTTTGGGGAAAAACTGTTTTTT.

This clonotype occurred a few times. The CDR3 DNA is TGTGCCAGCAGTTTATCGTCCGGAAACACCATATATTTT. Encoded protein: CASSLSSGNTIYF. The V call is TRBV27, the J call TRBJ1-3; D gene unclear. CDR1 MNHEY and CDR2 SMNVEV come from the germline V gene (reference sequence). V was shortened by 0 bases and J by 4 bases, with 4 bases between the two germline ends. The CDR3 loop spans 13 amino acids.

The J gene is TRBJ2-2, the V gene TRBV4-3, with D perhaps assigned TRBD1 or TRBD2 (5 bases each). The CDR3 covers 15 residues. Trimming removed 2 bases from V and 4 bases from J, with 11 bases in between. The V gene's germline CDR1 is LGHNA and CDR2 YSLEER. This CDR3 is CASSQRGVGTGELFF. CDR3 nucleotides: TGCGCCAGCAGCCAAAGGGGAGTCGGCACCGGGGAGCTGTTTTTT.

CDR3 in amino acids: CATSRGGGNAQYF. Written as DNA, the CDR3 is TGTGCCACCAGCAGAGGAGGCGGGAACGCACAGTATTTT. V gene TRBV15 combines with J gene TRBJ2-3; possibly TRBD2 for D (6 bases). V shed 1 base and J shed 12 bases, with 14 bases lying between them. Germline CDR1 reads LNHNV; CDR2 reads YYDKDF (reference sequence). CDR3 length equals 13 residues.

This chain joins TRBV14 and TRBJ2-3; maybe TRBD2 (6 bases). Germline assignment: CDR1 SGHDN and CDR2 FVKESK. V was clipped by 2 bases and J by 1 base, with 13 bases between them. There are 16 residues in the CDR3. The CDR3 sequence: CASSQRLQRGTDTQYF. The CDR3 DNA follows: TGTGCCAGCAGCCAACGACTCCAGCGGGGCACAGATACGCAGTATTTT. Supplemented by reference TRBV14 and TRBJ2-3, the full variable domain reads EAGVTQFPSHSVIEKGQTVTLRCDPISGHDNLYWYRRVMGKEIKFLLHFVKESKQDESGMPNNRFLAERTGGTYSTLKVQPAELEDSGVYFCASSQRLQRGTDTQYFGPGTRLTVL.

CDR3 protein: CASSLRGDGANVLTF. The CDR3 region has the DNA TGTGCCAGCAGCCTAAGGGGGGACGGGGCCAACGTCCTGACTTTC. The chain uses TRBV27 and TRBJ2-6; either TRBD1 or TRBD2 may supply D (6 bases each). CDR3 length: 15 residues. CDR1 is MNHEY and CDR2 is SMNVEV in the germline V gene (reference sequence). V dropped 6 bases and J dropped 4 bases, with 13 bases sitting between them.

In this sample, this clonotype turned up a few times. The chain uses TRBV7-3 and TRBJ1-4; TRBD1 matches 9 bases. J lost 8 bases, V lost 8 bases, and 15 bases had no gene match. Per the germline V gene, CDR1 is SGHTA and CDR2 is FQGTGA. This CDR3 is built from 16 residues. The CDR3 bases are TGTGCCAGCTTGAAAGGGGACAGGGAGAAATTGGAAAAACTGTTTTTT. Encoded protein: CASLKGDREKLEKLFF.

Many counts were recorded for this clonotype. The chain employs TRBV19 and TRBJ1-2, with 7 bases fitting TRBD1. This CDR3 has 15 amino acids. V trimming: 1 base; J trimming: 4 bases; junction bases outside the gene matches: 6. CDR1 is LNHDA and CDR2 is SQIVND in the germline V gene (reference sequence). CDR3 sequence (DNA): TGTGCCAGTAGTATAGCTGGGACAGAAGCCTATGGCTACACCTTC. It specifies CASSIAGTEAYGYTF. Combining the CDR3 with reference TRBV19 and TRBJ1-2 gives the whole variable domain DGGITQSPKYLFRKEGQNVTLSCEQNLNHDAMYWYRQDPGQGLRLIYYSQIVNDFQKGDIAEGYSVSREKKESFPLTVTSAQKNPTAFYLCASSIAGTEAYGYTFGSGTRLTVV.

This clonotype has just a few counts. V and J are TRBV5-1 and TRBJ1-1, with a possible D match to TRBD1 (6 bases). This CDR3 spans 15 amino acids. Germline V gives CDR1 SGHRS, CDR2 YFSETQ. V was shortened by 2 bases and J by 0 bases, with 11 bases between the two germline ends. The CDR3 nucleotides read TGCGCCAGCAGCTTTCTGGACAGCATGAACACTGAAGCTTTCTTT. This gives the protein CASSFLDSMNTEAFF. Full variable domain (missing parts from reference TRBV5-1 and TRBJ1-1): KAGVTQTPRYLIKTRGQQVTLSCSPISGHRSVSWYQQTPGQGLQFLFEYFSETQRNKGNFPGRFSGRQFSNSRSEMNVSTLELGDSALYLCASSFLDSMNTEAFFGQGTRLTVV.

This clonotype was counted between two and nine times. V is TRBV23-1 and J is TRBJ2-7; 7 nucleotides line up with TRBD2. TRBV23-1 is reported as an ORF; its role is uncertain. V lost 6 bases to trimming and J lost 5 bases; unmatched junction nucleotides: 16. The CDR3 loop spans 16 amino acids. CDR3 coding DNA: TGCGCCAGCAGCAGCACCCACCCCGCGGGGGTCCACGAGCAGTACGTC. Amino acids: CASSSTHPAGVHEQYV.

In this sample, this clonotype turned up a few times. The chain combines TRBV30 with TRBJ1-2; D gene ambiguous. The CDR3 consists of 13 residues. CDR1 GTSNPN and CDR2 SVGIG come from the germline V gene (reference sequence). V was pared by 0 bases and J by 8 bases, with 13 bases between. CDR3 sequence (DNA): TGTGCCTGGAGTGTCGTGGGGAACGGAGGCTACACCTTC. Its protein is CAWSVVGNGGYTF.

V is TRBV14 and J is TRBJ1-2; D not certain. The germline CDR1 and CDR2 sequences are SGHDN and FVKESK. The V end lost 0 bases, the J end lost 8 bases, and 10 bases lay between the germline ends. This CDR3 is 13 amino acids long. The CDR3 loop reads CASSQEGLGGYTF. The CDR3 nucleotides read TGTGCCAGCAGCCAAGAGGGCTTGGGAGGCTACACCTTC.

The rearrangement links TRBV6-5 to TRBJ1-1; maybe TRBD1 (5 bases). The CDR3 has 10 amino acids. Germline CDR1 MNHEY, CDR2 SVGAGI. For the CDR3, the DNA is TGTGCTGCGGGGGGCACTGAAGCTTTCTTT. Translation gives CAAGGTEAFF.

The chain is built from TRBV10-2 and TRBJ2-1; 13 bases map to TRBD2. This CDR3 has 16 residues. The germline gives CDR1 WSHSY, CDR2 SAAADI. After removal of 8 bases from V and 2 bases from J, the junction contained 6 bases not matched to a gene. CDR3 protein: CASAKTSGGPYNEQFF. The CDR3, as DNA: TGCGCCAGCGCAAAGACTAGCGGGGGGCCCTACAATGAGCAGTTCTTC.

CDR3 in DNA: TGTGCCAGCAGCCGTTGGGCCAATGAGCAGTTCTTC. It translates to CASSRWANEQFF. The genes are TRBV7-2 and TRBJ2-1; no clear D gene. The CDR3 runs to 12 residues. The ends were cut back, 5 bases at V and 6 bases at J, with 8 bases in the middle. The germline V gene has CDR1 SGHTA and CDR2 FQGNSA.

This clonotype was counted between two and nine times. V and J are TRBV6-2 or TRBV6-3 and TRBJ2-2, with D hard to call. CDR3 length: 13 amino acids. Trimming took 0 bases from V and 7 from J, leaving 6 bases between them. The germline V gene encodes CDR1 MNHEY and CDR2 SVGEGT. CDR3: CASSYSGIGELFF. The DNA for the CDR3 is TGTGCCAGCAGTTACTCAGGGATCGGGGAGCTGTTTTTT.

There are a few counts of this clonotype. The rearrangement joins TRBV10-3 to TRBJ1-1, with D maybe TRBD1 (5 bases). This CDR3 is built from 14 residues. Germline values: CDR1 ENHRY, CDR2 SYGVKD. Trimming took 7 bases from V and 4 from J, leaving 16 bases between them. CDR3 sequence: CAINGKGLGTEAFF. As DNA, the CDR3 is TGTGCCATCAATGGTAAGGGACTCGGCACTGAAGCTTTCTTT.

The genes are TRBV7-9 and TRBJ2-6; TRBD1 agrees at 7 bases. Germline trimming cut 5 bases from V and 0 bases from J; bases unmatched to any gene: 7. CDR1 SEHNR and CDR2 FQNEAQ come from the germline V gene (reference sequence). The CDR3 is 17 residues long. CDR3 sequence (DNA): TGTGCCAGCAGCGTACAGGGACAGAGCTCTGGGGCCAACGTCCTGACTTTC. Its translation is CASSVQGQSSGANVLTF.

This clonotype was detected a few times. The genes are TRBV29-1 and TRBJ2-2; D is ambiguous. There are 13 residues in the CDR3. Germline assignment: CDR1 SQVTM and CDR2 ANQGSEA. Trimming took 8 bases from V and 0 from J, leaving 10 bases between them. CDR3 bases: TGCAGCATGATCCTCTCGAACACCGGGGAGCTGTTTTTT. It specifies CSMILSNTGELFF.